Each of the 18 T cell receptor beta chains below was sequenced from the same sample in a study of blood T cell repertoires in COVID-19. The protocol was immunoSEQ multiplex PCR, while the TCRdb copy is restricted to in-frame clones and leaves out a portion. The data hold over 200,000 clones, with more than 65% observed a single time. The sample taken for sequencing was peripheral blood. All receptors derive from a man between 35 and 55 years old who had recovered from COVID-19.

CDR3 bases: TGTGCCAGCAGCTTCGGGTCTCCCTCCTACGAGCAGTACTTC. It translates to CASSFGSPSYEQYF. The chain has TRBV13 and TRBJ2-7; D is unclear. The germline CDR1 and CDR2 sequences are PRHDT and FYEKMQ (reference sequence). Between the trimmed V and J ends, which lost 3 bases and 0 bases, there was a span of 9 bases. The CDR3 is 14 amino acids.

This rearrangement joins TRBV19 to TRBJ2-2; a possible D gene is TRBD1 (7 bases). Trimming left V 2 bases short and J 4 bases short, with 17 bases between. Germline CDR1 and CDR2: LNHDA and SQIVND (reference sequence). The CDR3 is 17 residues long. The CDR3 protein is CASSIWGGTASTGELFF. DNA for the CDR3: TGTGCCAGTAGTATATGGGGCGGGACAGCGAGCACCGGGGAGCTGTTTTTT. Combining the CDR3 with reference TRBV19 and TRBJ2-2 gives the whole variable domain DGGITQSPKYLFRKEGQNVTLSCEQNLNHDAMYWYRQDPGQGLRLIYYSQIVNDFQKGDIAEGYSVSREKKESFPLTVTSAQKNPTAFYLCASSIWGGTASTGELFFGEGSRLTVL.

The gene calls are TRBV10-3 and TRBJ2-1; possible D gene TRBD2, 6 bases. The CDR3 has 15 residues. V was shortened by 4 bases and J by 5 bases, with 15 bases between the two germline ends. Germline-derived CDR1 and CDR2 are ENHRY and SYGVKD. CDR3 DNA: TGTGCCATCAGTGGGTGGGCGGGACCCGACAATGAGCAGTTCTTC. This encodes CAISGWAGPDNEQFF.

The CDR3 DNA follows: TGTGCCAGCACCTTGGAGGGGGGACAGAGCTACACCTTC. This encodes CASTLEGGQSYTF. The chain employs TRBV6-5 and TRBJ1-2; 7 bases are a match to TRBD1. This CDR3 contains 13 residues. Germline CDR1 is MNHEY and CDR2 is SVGAGI. The J segment lost 9 bases and the V segment lost 7 bases, leaving 11 bases of the junction unmatched.

The chain employs TRBV4-1 and TRBJ2-5; D uncertain. Germline V gene sequence: CDR1 MGHRA, CDR2 YSYEKL. The length of the CDR3 is 16 residues. The ends were cut back, 1 base at V and 4 bases at J, with 16 bases in the middle. As DNA, the CDR3 is TGCGCCAGCAGCCAAGCCGGTCCCGCGTTCGCAGAGACCCAGTACTTC. Translating it yields CASSQAGPAFAETQYF.

The genes are TRBV5-4 and TRBJ2-7, with 7 nucleotides matching TRBD2. J lost 4 bases, V lost 0 bases, and 4 bases had no gene match. Germline CDR1 SGHNT, CDR2 YYREEE (reference sequence). This CDR3 spans 14 amino acids. Here the CDR3 reads CASSLGTREYEQYF. CDR3 nucleotide sequence: TGTGCCAGCAGCTTGGGGACTAGGGAATACGAGCAGTACTTC.

The J gene is TRBJ1-3, the V gene TRBV29-1, with 7 bases aligning to TRBD1. The CDR3 runs 18 residues. Germline V gives CDR1 SQVTM, CDR2 ANQGSEA. J was trimmed by 0 bases and V by 6 bases; bases with no gene match: 17. The CDR3 loop is CSVKTRDSAYLSGNTIYF. The CDR3 DNA sequence: TGCAGCGTCAAAACCCGGGACAGCGCCTACCTCTCTGGAAACACCATATATTTT.

This sequence joins TRBV7-2 and TRBJ1-6; D is undetermined. This CDR3 is 14 amino acids long. V lost 5 bases and J lost 9, with 14 bases in between. In germline, CDR1 is SGHTA, CDR2 FQGNSA. In nucleotides, the CDR3 is TGTGCCAGCAGCGACGACGGGAGGATTTCACCCCTCCACTTT. Protein product: CASSDDGRISPLHF. Full variable domain (remainder filled in from reference TRBV7-2 and TRBJ1-6): GAGVSQSPSNKVTEKGKDVELRCDPISGHTALYWYRQSLGQGLEFLIYFQGNSAPDKSGLPSDRFSAERTGGSVSTLTIQRTQQEDSAVYLCASSDDGRISPLHFGNGTRLTVT.

The V gene is TRBV5-1, the J gene TRBJ2-1, with 8 bases matching TRBD2. The CDR3 sequence is 16 residues long. Germline V lookup: CDR1 SGHRS, CDR2 YFSETQ. V lost 4 bases, J lost 3 bases, and 9 bases stayed unmatched. The CDR3 DNA is TGCGCCAGCAGCCCCCTTTTAGCGGGGATCTACAATGAGCAGTTCTTC. Translation gives CASSPLLAGIYNEQFF.

This rearrangement joins TRBV5-6 to TRBJ1-2; 8 nucleotides line up with TRBD1. Germline V CDR1 and CDR2: SGHDT, YYEEEE. V dropped 4 bases and J dropped 4; count of bases not matched to a gene: 18. The CDR3 sequence is 18 residues long. The chain's CDR3 is CASSDWTGKTRGGYGYTF. DNA for the CDR3: TGTGCCAGCAGCGATTGGACAGGGAAAACGCGCGGGGGCTATGGCTACACCTTC. Variable domain in full (rest from reference TRBV5-6 and TRBJ1-2): DAGVTQSPTHLIKTRGQQVTLRCSPKSGHDTVSWYQQALGQGPQFIFQYYEEEERQRGNFPDRFSGHQFPNYSSELNVNALLLGDSALYLCASSDWTGKTRGGYGYTFGSGTRLTVV.

This clone was detected a few times. This chain uses TRBV12-3 or TRBV12-4 with TRBJ1-2; D remains ambiguous. The CDR3 is 13 amino acids. The V gene lost 6 bases and the J gene lost 7 bases, with 15 bases spanning the gap. CDR3 bases: TGTGCCAGCAGCCTCCGGGAGACCCGTGGCTACACCTTC. It translates to CASSLRETRGYTF.

The CDR3 sequence is CASSLVLDSTDTQYF. In DNA form, the CDR3 reads TGTGCCAGCAGCTTGGTTTTAGATAGCACAGATACGCAGTATTTT. This sequence joins TRBV5-8 and TRBJ2-3; D is unclear. The CDR3 extends over 15 amino acids. From germline, CDR1 is SGHTS and CDR2 YDEGEE. V was cut by 0 bases and J by 0 bases, with 8 bases left in between.

The chain has TRBV12-3 or TRBV12-4 and TRBJ2-5; possible D gene TRBD2, 5 bases. Trimming left V 8 bases short and J 4 bases short, with 14 bases between. The CDR3 runs 13 residues. The CDR3 protein is CASGERLGETQYF. CDR3 nucleotides: TGTGCCAGCGGGGAGCGGCTCGGAGAGACCCAGTACTTC.

The chain joins TRBV3-1 (or the pseudogene TRBV3-2) to TRBJ2-1, with 10 bases identical to TRBD2. The CDR3 totals 13 residues. CDR1 and CDR2 from the germline V gene are LGHDT and YNNKEL (reference sequence). Trimming removed 4 bases from V and 8 bases from J; junction bases left unmatched: 2. The CDR3 sequence: CASSLAGGDEQFF. CDR3 in DNA: TGTGCCAGCAGCCTAGCGGGGGGAGATGAGCAGTTCTTC.

This clone was recorded a few times. The rearrangement links TRBV2 to TRBJ1-2, with a possible D match to TRBD1 (6 bases). The V gene's germline CDR1 is SNHLY and CDR2 FYNNEI. The CDR3 spans 14 residues. V shed 2 bases and J shed 1 base, with 8 bases lying between them. CDR3 amino acids: CASSETGLNYGYTF. In DNA, the CDR3 is TGTGCCAGCAGTGAAACAGGGCTTAACTATGGCTACACCTTC. Supplemented by reference TRBV2 and TRBJ1-2, the full variable domain reads EPEVTQTPSHQVTQMGQEVILRCVPISNHLYFYWYRQILGQKVEFLVSFYNNEISEKSEIFDDQFSVERPDGSNFTLKIRSTKLEDSAMYFCASSETGLNYGYTFGSGTRLTVV.

The sample holds one count of this clone. The V call is TRBV30, the J call TRBJ2-5; 9 positions agree with TRBD1. V gave up 0 bases and J gave up 3 bases; unmatched junction bases: 5. Germline CDR1 reads GTSNPN; CDR2 reads SVGIG (reference sequence). This CDR3 has 15 amino acids. The CDR3 here is CAWSVQGASKETQYF. Written as DNA, the CDR3 is TGTGCCTGGAGTGTACAGGGGGCGTCGAAAGAGACCCAGTACTTC. The entire variable domain, with the rest obtained from reference TRBV30 and TRBJ2-5, is as follows: SQTIHQWPATLVQPVGSPLSLECTVEGTSNPNLYWYRQAAGRGLQLLFYSVGIGQISSEVPQNLSASRPQDRQFILSSKKLLLSDSGFYLCAWSVQGASKETQYFGPGTRLLVL.

This chain links TRBV6-2 or TRBV6-3 with TRBJ2-2, with D uncertain. Trimming shortened V by 4 bases and J by 3 bases, and 15 bases separated the two germline ends. The CDR3 is 16 residues long. Germline values: CDR1 MNHEY, CDR2 SVGEGT. Here the CDR3 reads CASSFFSPGYTGELFF. In DNA form, the CDR3 reads TGTGCCAGCAGTTTCTTTTCGCCAGGATACACCGGGGAGCTGTTTTTT.

Details on this clone: The same CDR3 is also encoded by other DNA sequences in this sample. The rearrangement joins TRBV5-1 to TRBJ2-7; 11 bases map to TRBD2. Germline lookup yields CDR1 SGHRS and CDR2 YFSETQ. The junction had 4 bases not matched to a gene; V was cut back by 1 base and J by 4 bases. The CDR3 is 15 amino acids. The CDR3, as DNA: TGCGCCAGCAGCTTGTGGGTAGCGGGAGGGTACGAGCAGTACTTC. Translation: CASSLWVAGGYEQYF.